Listed below are T cell receptor beta chains from one sample, sequenced in a study of shared clonotypes between healthy human individuals. Clones were sequenced by immunoSEQ multiplex PCR, and TCRdb holds only the in-frame ones, with some missing. The data show hundreds of thousands of clones, approximately 97% seen once. The sequenced material came from naive CD4+ T cells sorted from blood. The source is a woman aged 25 to 45 in good health. Both conserved end residues are part of each CDR3. The D gene is left open where the match is weak. The size of a clone is reported for some rows only, either as once, few or many, or as a class for expanded clones.

CDR3 length	V gene	D gene	J gene	clone size	CDR3 DNA	CDR3 protein
12	TRBV7-2	.	TRBJ2-7	.	TGTGCCAGCAGCTTAGCCCCCTACGAGCAGTACTTC	CASSLAPYEQYF
15	TRBV6-6	.	TRBJ2-6	once	TGTGCCAGCAGCCGAGATCTCTCTGGGGCCAACGTCCTGACTTTC	CASSRDLSGANVLTF
13	TRBV28	.	TRBJ1-1	.	TGTGCCAGCAGTTCCGGACACGACACTGAAGCTTTCTTT	CASSSGHDTEAFF
13	TRBV6-5	.	TRBJ1-5	few	TGTGCCAGCAGCTACAGCGGGGATCAGCCCCAGCATTTT	CASSYSGDQPQHF
15	TRBV9	.	TRBJ1-1	.	TGTGCCAGCAGCGTAGACCTGGGGAGGAACACTGAAGCTTTCTTT	CASSVDLGRNTEAFF
15	TRBV28	TRBD2	TRBJ2-7	.	TGTGCCAGCAGTTTACCGACTAGCGGGAGTTACGAGCAGTACTTC	CASSLPTSGSYEQYF
15	TRBV14	.	TRBJ1-4	.	TGTGCCAGCAGCCAAGATGGGGGTCCTAATGAAAAACTGTTTTTT	CASSQDGGPNEKLFF
19	TRBV27	TRBD2	TRBJ2-7	.	TGTGCCAGCAGTTTTCGACCACCGGGACTAGCGGGAGCCACCTACGAGCAGTACTTC	CASSFRPPGLAGATYEQYF
13	TRBV7-9	.	TRBJ1-1	.	TGTGCCAGCAGCTTACCCCAGGTCACTGAAGCTTTCTTT	CASSLPQVTEAFF
13	TRBV7-2	.	TRBJ2-7	.	TGTGCCAGCAGCTTTTGGCGGGACCACGAGCAGTACTTC	CASSFWRDHEQYF
14	TRBV6-6	.	TRBJ2-3	.	TGTGCCAGCAGTTACAGGGAGTGGACAGATACGCAGTATTTT	CASSYREWTDTQYF
16	TRBV18	.	TRBJ1-1	.	TGTGCCAGCTCGCCACGTTCTAGTTCCAGGAACACTGAAGCTTTCTTT	CASSPRSSSRNTEAFF
15	TRBV7-3	TRBD2	TRBJ2-1	.	TGTGCCAGCAGCTCCGCCAGCGGGAGGAACGGTGAGCAGTTCTTC	CASSSASGRNGEQFF
17	TRBV28	TRBD2	TRBJ2-1	.	TGTGCCAGCAGTCCCGGACTAGCGGGAATCTCCTACAATGAGCAGTTCTTC	CASSPGLAGISYNEQFF
15	TRBV9	TRBD2	TRBJ2-7	once	TGTGCCAGCAGCGTATCGGCGGGAGAAGCATACGAGCAGTACTTC	CASSVSAGEAYEQYF
15	TRBV11-3	TRBD2	TRBJ2-1	.	TGTGCCAGCAGCTTGGGAGCGGGACCCTACAATGAGCAGTTCTTC	CASSLGAGPYNEQFF
15	TRBV5-1	.	TRBJ1-3	.	TGCGCCAGCAGCTTGTTCACAAACTCTGGAAACACCATATATTTT	CASSLFTNSGNTIYF
14	TRBV2	.	TRBJ2-7	.	TGTGCCAGCAGTGAAATGTCTCAAAGGCCCGCTTATTACTTC	CASSEMSQRPAYYF
14	TRBV18	TRBD1	TRBJ1-2	.	TGTGCCAGCTCACTTGGGACAGACGACTATGGCTACACCTTC	CASSLGTDDYGYTF
16	TRBV12-5	.	TRBJ1-1	.	TGTGCTAGTGGTTTGGTGCTGGGAAGGGATTCGACTGAAGCTTTCTTT	CASGLVLGRDSTEAFF
14	TRBV2	.	TRBJ2-7	.	TGTGCCAGCAAGGGGGATTACCTCTCCTACGAGCAGTACTTC	CASKGDYLSYEQYF
14	TRBV5-1	.	TRBJ1-3	once	TGCGCCAGCAGCTGGGGCCAGGACGCTAACACCATATATTTT	CASSWGQDANTIYF
15	TRBV28	TRBD1	TRBJ1-1	.	TGTGCCAGCCAACCCGCCGGGACAGGAAACACTGAAGCTTTCTTT	CASQPAGTGNTEAFF
13	TRBV7-9	.	TRBJ1-1	.	TGTGCCAGCAGCACCTTCGGACAGCCTGAAGCTTTCTTT	CASSTFGQPEAFF
14	TRBV28	.	TRBJ2-7	.	TGTGCCAGCAGTGTGGGGGGGCACTCCTACGAGCAGTACTTC	CASSVGGHSYEQYF
16	TRBV28	TRBD2	TRBJ2-2	.	TGTGCCAGCAGTCCTAGCGGGAGGTTTAACACCGGGGAGCTGTTTTTT	CASSPSGRFNTGELFF
14	TRBV5-1	.	TRBJ2-5	.	TGCGCCAGCAGCTTGTTCAGTACCCAAGAGACCCAGTACTTC	CASSLFSTQETQYF